This T cell receptor (beta chain) stems from a study of shared clonotypes between healthy human individuals (dated by TCRdb to about 2020). In terms of the full investigation: A couple of women and a few men aged 18 to 49 years were included in the cohort. To increase sequencing depth and limit assay-specific biases, different laboratories used diverse techniques to prepare libraries and sequence TCR repertoires. Between about 0.9 and 9 billion PBMCs per donor were obtained by leukapheresis. To estimate repertoire size and how much clonotypes are shared between individuals, the study performed deep sequencing of blood TCR repertoires from roughly five healthy adults.

Healthy HIV-negative adults with no recently reported acute infections or vaccinations were included as donors. Every donor was a Caucasian adult residing in Nashville, Tennessee, USA. For unsorted samples, about 90 million PBMCs were counted and genomic DNA was extracted with the QIAamp DNA Blood Mini kit. After blood collection by leukapheresis, PBMCs were isolated using Ficoll-Histopaque density gradient centrifugation and then cryopreserved in the vapor phase of liquid nitrogen. This clone was detected only once. What this receptor recognizes is not known. One base away there is no much larger clone; base qualities are not given. Using the deep immunoSEQ assay, TCR CDR3 regions were amplified from genomic DNA by multiplex PCR. Extracted genomic DNA from each cell subset was spread evenly across all wells of several immunoSEQ 96-well plates, with each plate serving as a replicate. For unsorted PBMC, approximately 300 ng of genomic DNA, equivalent to around 30,000 T cell genomes, went into each replicate PCR. Ten immunoSEQ deep assay plates were used to sequence unsorted PBMC genomic DNA. The purified libraries were quantified using a Qubit 3.0 fluorometer, sized with a Bioanalyzer 2100, and then quantified again using the KAPA Library Quantification kit. A separate single-read 150-cycle Illumina NextSeq 550 flow cell was used to sequence each immunoSEQ 96-well plate. The source study handled its data this way. Because the immunoSEQ output included only junctional sequences and no quality scores, the filtering could not be the same as the filtering used for full-length reads. To assign V/J genes and CDR3, sequences were annotated against IMGT germline references using PyIR, a Python wrapper for IgBLAST v1.9. Reads with weak V/J assignments (E-value above 1e-6), missing CDR3, stop codons, out-of-frame junctions, or ambiguous translated residues were removed. A V3J clonotype was defined by an identical inferred V gene, J gene, and CDR3 amino acid sequence. Percentage overlap between repertoires was computed as shared unique clonotypes divided by the size of the smaller repertoire. Repertoire richness was assessed with RTK rarefaction, the Chao1 estimator, and Recon v2.1 estimates of unobserved clonotypes. TCRdb mirrors the immuneACCESS table, restricted to in-frame sequences. Some clones are absent from its copies; in checked studies, under half trace to an unresolved V gene, and the reason for the others is unknown. V and J calls and clone size follow that table, whereas D and trimming were derived from the DNA. This sample comprises more than 400,000 clones, over 75% of them detected only once. About an eighth of the sample lies in the top ten.

Results and caveats for the whole study, not just this receptor: The genetic and exposure-history diversity represented was limited by the small number of donors. Pairwise subsampling led to the expectation that sequencing depth would affect the degree of clonotype sharing among donors. Sampling was limited to blood, and TCR repertoires in tissue likely differ from TCR repertoires in blood.

The V end loses 4 bases and the J end loses 10 bases, and a stretch of 16 bases separates them. In the germline V gene, CDR1 corresponds to MRHNA and CDR2 to SNTAGT. There are 14 amino acids in the CDR3, from cysteine to phenylalanine inclusive. Of all the DNA, just the CDR3 is kept, 42 bases in frame from base 1. This receptor was taken from a middle-aged woman in good health. Some clones in this sample may be carry-over from other donors' samples. Sequences were obtained from PBMCs. The chain is made from TRBV6-4 and TRBJ2-2; the D gene cannot be resolved reliably. For the CDR3, the sequence is CASSVRILSEELFF. The DNA sequence is TGTGCCAGCAGTGTCCGGATTTTGTCCGAGGAGCTGTTTTTT.